This T cell receptor beta chain was found in a study of Tregs in tolerant kidney transplant recipients. Generated by immunoSEQ multiplex PCR, the TCRdb table keeps only in-frame clones and is missing some. The sample has about 64,000 clones; around 87% are singletons. The nonmyeloablative bone marrow transplants came from related graft donors, with transient mixed chimerism. Germline V gives CDR1 LNHDA, CDR2 SQIVND (reference sequence). CDR3 length: 14 amino acids. Deletions cut 6 bases from V and 3 bases from J, with 15 bases between. This clonotype originated in a human patient who received a combined kidney and bone marrow transplant. Some of these T cells may belong to the graft donor. This specimen was CD4+ T cells from blood (PBMCs), taken 6 months after the transplant. The chain links TRBV19 to TRBJ2-7; D is possibly TRBD2 (7 bases). The CDR3 protein is CASSRGALGYEQYF. The DNA for the CDR3 is TGTGCCAGTAGCCGGGGGGCCTTGGGCTACGAGCAGTACTTC.